The 22 T cell receptor beta chains presented below share a single source sample, sequenced in a study of blood T cell repertoires in COVID-19. The protocol was immunoSEQ multiplex PCR, while the TCRdb copy is restricted to in-frame clones and leaves out a portion. The sample gives about 68,000 clones, about 86% of which show up once; around 4% is in the top ten. Specimen: peripheral blood. The origin of the receptors is a middle-aged man with acute or convalescent COVID-19.

The CDR3 DNA reads TGTGCCATCAGTGAGTCGATACGGGGGGCAAGTCAAGAGACCCAGTACTTC. As protein: CAISESIRGASQETQYF. The J gene is TRBJ2-5, the V gene TRBV10-3; D might be TRBD2 (7 bases). The germline V gene has CDR1 ENHRY and CDR2 SYGVKD. The CDR3 is 17 residues long. Deletions cut 0 bases from V and 2 bases from J, with 16 bases between.

The chain carries TRBV21-1 and TRBJ1-6. TRBV21-1 is reported as a pseudogene. The CDR3 is made up of 12 amino acids. The CDR3 nucleotides are TGTAGGGCCGGGGTGGAAAATTCACCCCTCCACTTT. This codes for CRAGVENSPLHF.

The J gene is TRBJ2-5, the V gene TRBV5-4; tentatively, D is TRBD2 (6 bases). Deletions cut 2 bases from V and 1 base from J, with 9 bases between. Germline CDR1 is SGHNT and CDR2 is YYREEE (reference sequence). This CDR3 region has 14 residues. The DNA of the CDR3 is TGTGCCAGCAGCTTCCCGGGAGTCCAAGAGACCCAGTACTTC. The encoded protein is CASSFPGVQETQYF.

V is TRBV27 and J is TRBJ1-4; 7 bases match TRBD1. V shed 5 bases and J 5 bases; nucleotides not matched to a gene: 8. Per germline, CDR1 MNHEY and CDR2 SMNVEV (reference sequence). The CDR3 contains 15 residues. CDR3: CASSPRQGWNEKLFF. The CDR3 bases are TGTGCCAGCAGTCCGCGACAGGGTTGGAATGAAAAACTGTTTTTT.

The CDR3 DNA reads TGTGCCACCACGCGGGACAGGGGTGTCGTGGAGCTGTTTTTT. Translated: CATTRDRGVVELFF. V gene TRBV15 combines with J gene TRBJ2-2, with 10 nucleotides matching TRBD1. The germline gives CDR1 LNHNV, CDR2 YYDKDF (reference sequence). With 7 bases clipped from V and 10 bases from J, the junction kept 9 bases outside the gene matches. The CDR3 consists of 14 residues.

This chain joins TRBV4-1 and TRBJ2-7; TRBD1 is a possible D gene (5 bases). Germline CDR1 and CDR2: MGHRA and YSYEKL. The CDR3 extends over 16 amino acids. The V and J ends lost 0 bases and 4 bases respectively, with 16 bases between them. CDR3 sequence reads: CASSQDVRGPGYEQYF. CDR3 nucleotides: TGCGCCAGCAGCCAAGATGTAAGGGGCCCCGGGTACGAGCAGTACTTC.

This chain links TRBV6-5 with TRBJ2-2; 9 bases map to TRBD1. V gave up 5 bases and J gave up 4 bases; unmatched junction bases: 5. This CDR3 has 15 amino acids. From germline, CDR1 is MNHEY and CDR2 SVGAGI. CDR3 coding DNA: TGTGCCAGCAGTCAACAGGGGGCGACCACCGGGGAGCTGTTTTTT. Its translation: CASSQQGATTGELFF.

This rearrangement joins TRBV5-4 to TRBJ1-2, with 7 bases matching TRBD1. The CDR3 runs to 15 residues. Per the germline V gene, CDR1 is SGHNT and CDR2 is YYREEE (reference sequence). V trimming: 4 bases; J trimming: 6 bases; junction bases outside the gene matches: 12. The DNA of the CDR3 is TGTGCCAGCAGCCCTTGGACAGGCCGGAAGGATGGCTACACCTTC. It translates to CASSPWTGRKDGYTF.

The chain has TRBV18 and TRBJ2-7; weak D call: TRBD2 (6 bases). V was cut by 1 base and J by 1 base, with 11 bases left in between. The CDR3 loop spans 15 amino acids. Germline V gives CDR1 KGHSH, CDR2 LQKENI. The CDR3: CASSPRDSLSYEQYF. The CDR3 nucleotides read TGTGCCAGCTCACCACGGGACTCCCTTTCCTACGAGCAGTACTTC.

The V and J genes are TRBV13 and TRBJ1-4; perhaps TRBD1 as D (5 bases). The CDR3 loop spans 16 amino acids. V lost 0 bases to trimming and J lost 4 bases, with 12 bases between them. CDR1 and CDR2 (germline): PRHDT, FYEKMQ (reference sequence). The CDR3 DNA sequence: TGTGCCAGCAGCTTAGGCAGGGAATCGAGTAATGAAAAACTGTTTTTT. Protein product: CASSLGRESSNEKLFF.

CDR3: CASSEGVAGGIDTQYF. In DNA form, the CDR3 reads TGTGCCAGCAGTGAAGGGGTAGCGGGAGGGATAGATACGCAGTATTTT. V gene TRBV6-1 combines with J gene TRBJ2-3; 11 bases align to TRBD2. Per germline, CDR1 MNHNS and CDR2 SASEGT. The CDR3 is made up of 16 amino acids. J was trimmed by 5 bases and V by 1 base; bases with no gene match: 5.

A single count supports this clone. The J gene is TRBJ1-5, the V gene TRBV18; D is perhaps TRBD1 (5 bases). Germline V gene lookup returns CDR1 KGHSH and CDR2 LQKENI. Trimming took 4 bases from V and 7 from J, leaving 11 bases between them. This CDR3 region has 13 residues. The CDR3 coding sequence is TGTGCCAGCTCACGAGGGGAGGAGCAGCCCCAGCATTTT. Amino acids: CASSRGEEQPQHF. Combining the CDR3 with reference TRBV18 and TRBJ1-5 gives the whole variable domain NAGVMQNPRHLVRRRGQEARLRCSPMKGHSHVYWYRQLPEEGLKFMVYLQKENIIDESGMPKERFSAEFPKEGPSILRIQQVVRGDSAAYFCASSRGEEQPQHFGDGTRLSIL.

This rearrangement joins TRBV11-2 to TRBJ2-7; unclear D gene. The CDR3 is 15 amino acids. The germline V gene encodes CDR1 SGHAT and CDR2 FQNNGV. Trimming took off 2 bases at V and 2 bases at J, with 13 bases between the two ends. CDR3 bases: TGTGCCAGCAGCTTAAAGTATCTACCCACCTACGAGCAGTACTTC. Translated: CASSLKYLPTYEQYF.

The chain recombines TRBV9 with TRBJ2-7, with D possibly being TRBD2 (6 bases). The CDR3 is 14 amino acids. Trimming pared 2 bases from V and 0 bases from J, leaving 9 bases between. Germline V lookup: CDR1 SGDLS, CDR2 YYNGEE. In DNA form, the CDR3 reads TGTGCCAGCAGCGTGGACTACAGCTCCTACGAGCAGTACTTC. Its protein is CASSVDYSSYEQYF.

The chain has TRBV19 and TRBJ1-4, with a tentative D call TRBD1 (5 bases). CDR1 LNHDA and CDR2 SQIVND come from the germline V gene (reference sequence). Trimming removed 6 bases at V and 4 bases at J, with 12 bases between. The CDR3 sequence is 14 residues long. CDR3 bases: TGTGCCAGTAGGTGGGGGGTTGATAATGAAAAACTGTTTTTT. It translates to CASRWGVDNEKLFF.

The chain carries TRBV5-8 and TRBJ2-2; 8 positions match TRBD1. Germline V gene sequence: CDR1 SGHTS, CDR2 YDEGEE. V shed 3 bases, J shed 7 bases, and the junction held 8 bases outside the gene matches. The CDR3 contains 15 residues. The CDR3 nucleotides read TGTGCCAGCAGCTACGGACAGGGCGGAGGCGGGGAGCTGTTTTTT. Protein: CASSYGQGGGGELFF.

This chain joins TRBV13 and TRBJ1-2, with D possibly being TRBD1 (5 bases). The ends were cut back, 2 bases at V and 2 bases at J, with 9 bases in the middle. Germline CDR1 is PRHDT and CDR2 is FYEKMQ (reference sequence). The CDR3 totals 14 residues. The CDR3 DNA sequence: TGTGCCAGCAGCTTAAGGGGAGGAAACTATGGCTACACCTTC. This translates into CASSLRGGNYGYTF.

The chain carries TRBV19 and TRBJ1-5, with TRBD1 matching 11 bases. Germline V CDR1 and CDR2: LNHDA, SQIVND (reference sequence). This CDR3 contains 14 residues. Trimming took 5 bases from V and 4 from J; bases not matched to a gene: 1. The CDR3 sequence is CASSGTGGNQPQHF. The CDR3 nucleotides are TGTGCCAGTAGTGGGACAGGGGGGAATCAGCCCCAGCATTTT.

J is TRBJ2-7 and V is TRBV5-5; 8 nucleotides align to TRBD1. This CDR3 has 14 residues. Germline-derived CDR1 and CDR2 are SGHKS and YYEKEE (reference sequence). V lost 0 bases, J lost 1 base, and 0 bases stayed unmatched. For the CDR3, the DNA is TGTGCCAGCAGCTTGGACAGGGGGTCCTACGAGCAGTACTTC. It yields the protein CASSLDRGSYEQYF.

The chain combines TRBV11-2 with TRBJ2-5, with D possibly matching TRBD2 (7 bases). Germline lookup yields CDR1 SGHAT and CDR2 FQNNGV. The CDR3 consists of 16 residues. V lost 2 bases to trimming and J lost 7 bases, with 20 bases between them. The CDR3 loop reads CASSLSEGGHLLTQYF. CDR3 in DNA: TGTGCCAGCAGCTTATCGGAGGGGGGGCACTTGCTGACCCAGTACTTC.

The chain employs TRBV7-3 and TRBJ2-3, with 10 bases fitting TRBD2. Germline CDR1 is SGHTA and CDR2 is FQGTGA. V lost 5 bases and J lost 0; bases outside the gene matches: 8. The CDR3 runs to 17 residues. The CDR3 loop is CASSQGLAHPSTDTQYF. The CDR3 DNA follows: TGTGCCAGCAGCCAGGGACTAGCGCACCCTAGCACAGATACGCAGTATTTT.

This rearrangement joins TRBV29-1 to TRBJ1-2; 7 positions match TRBD1. Per the germline V gene, CDR1 is SQVTM and CDR2 is ANQGSEA. V lost 5 bases to trimming and J lost 3 bases; unmatched junction nucleotides: 3. The CDR3 extends over 12 amino acids. The CDR3 bases are TGCAGCGTTCCGACAGGGTACTATGGCTACACCTTC. Amino acid sequence: CSVPTGYYGYTF.